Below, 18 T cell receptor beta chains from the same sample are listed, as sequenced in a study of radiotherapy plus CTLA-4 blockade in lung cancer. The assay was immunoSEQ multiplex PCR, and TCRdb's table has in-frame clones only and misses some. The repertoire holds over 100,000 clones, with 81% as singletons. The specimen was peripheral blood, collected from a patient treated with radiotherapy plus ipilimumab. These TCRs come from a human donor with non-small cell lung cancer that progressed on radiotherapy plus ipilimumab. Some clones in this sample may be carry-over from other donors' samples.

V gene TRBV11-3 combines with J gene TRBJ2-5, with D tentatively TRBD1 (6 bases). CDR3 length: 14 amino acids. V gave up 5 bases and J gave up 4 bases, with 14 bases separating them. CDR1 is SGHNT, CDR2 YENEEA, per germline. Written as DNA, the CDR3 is TGTGCCAGCAGCCGAGGCTGGGGGCGAGAGACCCAGTACTTC. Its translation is CASSRGWGRETQYF. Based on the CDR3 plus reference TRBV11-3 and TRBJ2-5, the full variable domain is EAGVVQSPRYKIIEKKQPVAFWCNPISGHNTLYWYLQNLGQGPELLIRYENEEAVDDSQLPKDRFSAERLKGVDSTLKIQPAELGDSAVYLCASSRGWGRETQYFGPGTRLLVL.

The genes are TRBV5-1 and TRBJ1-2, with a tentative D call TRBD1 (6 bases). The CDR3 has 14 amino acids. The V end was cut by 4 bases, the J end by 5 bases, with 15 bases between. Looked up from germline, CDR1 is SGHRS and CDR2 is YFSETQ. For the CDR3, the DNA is TGCGCCAGCAGCCCTGGGCAGGGGCCTTATGGCTACACCTTC. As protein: CASSPGQGPYGYTF.

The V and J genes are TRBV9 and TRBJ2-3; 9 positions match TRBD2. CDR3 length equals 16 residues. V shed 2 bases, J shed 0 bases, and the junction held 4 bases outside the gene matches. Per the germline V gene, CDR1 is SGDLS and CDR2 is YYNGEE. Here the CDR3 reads CASSVRLADSTDTQYF. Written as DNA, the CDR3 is TGTGCCAGCAGCGTTAGACTAGCGGACAGCACAGATACGCAGTATTTT. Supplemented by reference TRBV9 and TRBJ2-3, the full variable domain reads DSGVTQTPKHLITATGQRVTLRCSPRSGDLSVYWYQQSLDQGLQFLIQYYNGEERAKGNILERFSAQQFPDLHSELNLSSLELGDSALYFCASSVRLADSTDTQYFGPGTRLTVL.

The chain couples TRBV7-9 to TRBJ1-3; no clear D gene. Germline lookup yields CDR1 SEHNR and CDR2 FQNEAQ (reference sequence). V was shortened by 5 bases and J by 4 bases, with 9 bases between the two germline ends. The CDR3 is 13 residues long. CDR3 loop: CASSPGRGNTIYF. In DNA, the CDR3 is TGTGCCAGCAGCCCCGGGAGAGGAAACACCATATATTTT.

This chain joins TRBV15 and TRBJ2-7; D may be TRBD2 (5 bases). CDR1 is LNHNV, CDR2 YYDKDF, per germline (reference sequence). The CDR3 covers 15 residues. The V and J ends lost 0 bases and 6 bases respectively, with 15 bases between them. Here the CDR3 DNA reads TGTGCCACCAGCAGAGATCACGGGGTGTTGCGCGAGCAGTACTTC. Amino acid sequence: CATSRDHGVLREQYF.

CDR3 in amino acids: CASSFAGVKNIQYF. CDR3 in DNA: TGCGCCAGCAGTTTTGCCGGGGTCAAAAACATTCAGTACTTC. The chain has TRBV5-1 and TRBJ2-4; TRBD2 might be the D (5 bases). CDR3 length: 14 residues. V lost 5 bases, J lost 3 bases, and 12 bases lay in between. From germline, CDR1 is SGHRS and CDR2 YFSETQ.

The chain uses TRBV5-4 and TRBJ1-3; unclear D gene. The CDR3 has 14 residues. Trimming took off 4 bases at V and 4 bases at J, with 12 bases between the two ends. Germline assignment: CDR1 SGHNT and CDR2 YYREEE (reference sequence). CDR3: CASSHDISGNTIYF. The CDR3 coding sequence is TGTGCCAGCAGCCATGACATCTCCGGAAACACCATATATTTT.

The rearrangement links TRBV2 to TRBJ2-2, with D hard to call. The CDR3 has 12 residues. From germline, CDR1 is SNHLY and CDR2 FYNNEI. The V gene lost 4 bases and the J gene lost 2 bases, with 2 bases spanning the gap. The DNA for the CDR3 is TGTGCCAGCAGTGTCAACACCGGGGAGCTGTTTTTT. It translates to CASSVNTGELFF.

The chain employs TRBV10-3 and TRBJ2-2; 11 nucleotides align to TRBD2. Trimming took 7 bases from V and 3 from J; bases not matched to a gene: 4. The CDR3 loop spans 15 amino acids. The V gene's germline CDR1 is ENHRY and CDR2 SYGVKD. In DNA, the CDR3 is TGTGCCATCACCCCGGGACTAGCGGACACCGGGGAGCTGTTTTTT. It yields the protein CAITPGLADTGELFF.

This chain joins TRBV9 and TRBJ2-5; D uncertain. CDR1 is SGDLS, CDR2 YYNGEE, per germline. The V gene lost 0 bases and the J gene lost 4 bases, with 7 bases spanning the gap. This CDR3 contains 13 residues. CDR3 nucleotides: TGTGCCAGCAGCGTAGCTCCCCTAGAGACCCAGTACTTC. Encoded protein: CASSVAPLETQYF. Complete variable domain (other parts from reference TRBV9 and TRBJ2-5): DSGVTQTPKHLITATGQRVTLRCSPRSGDLSVYWYQQSLDQGLQFLIQYYNGEERAKGNILERFSAQQFPDLHSELNLSSLELGDSALYFCASSVAPLETQYFGPGTRLLVL.

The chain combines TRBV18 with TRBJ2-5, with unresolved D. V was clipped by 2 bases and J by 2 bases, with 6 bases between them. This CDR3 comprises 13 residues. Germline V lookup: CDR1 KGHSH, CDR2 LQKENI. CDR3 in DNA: TGTGCCAGCTCACCAGCCGCTCAAGAGACCCAGTACTTC. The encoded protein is CASSPAAQETQYF.

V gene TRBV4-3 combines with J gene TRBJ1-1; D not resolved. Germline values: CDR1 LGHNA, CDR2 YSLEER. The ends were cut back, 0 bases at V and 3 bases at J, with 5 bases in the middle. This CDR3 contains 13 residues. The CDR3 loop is CASSQDGHTEAFF. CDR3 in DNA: TGCGCCAGCAGCCAAGACGGGCACACTGAAGCTTTCTTT.

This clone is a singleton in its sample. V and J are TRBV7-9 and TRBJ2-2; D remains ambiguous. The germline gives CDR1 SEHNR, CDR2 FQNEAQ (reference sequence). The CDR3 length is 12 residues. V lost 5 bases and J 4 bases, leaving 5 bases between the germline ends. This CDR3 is CASSPSTGELFF. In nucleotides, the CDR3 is TGTGCCAGCAGCCCAAGCACCGGGGAGCTGTTTTTT.

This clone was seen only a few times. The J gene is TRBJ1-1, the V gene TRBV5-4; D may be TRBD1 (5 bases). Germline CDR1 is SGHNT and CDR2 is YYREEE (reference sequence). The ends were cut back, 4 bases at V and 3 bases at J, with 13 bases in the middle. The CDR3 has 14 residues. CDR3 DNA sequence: TGTGCCAGCAGCACCGGACTAGGGGACACTGAAGCTTTCTTT. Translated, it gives CASSTGLGDTEAFF.

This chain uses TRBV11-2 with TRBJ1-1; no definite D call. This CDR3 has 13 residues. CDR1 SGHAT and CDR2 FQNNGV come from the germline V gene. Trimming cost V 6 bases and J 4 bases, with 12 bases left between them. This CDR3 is CASSSTGSTEAFF. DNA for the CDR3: TGTGCCAGCAGTTCGACGGGGAGCACTGAAGCTTTCTTT.

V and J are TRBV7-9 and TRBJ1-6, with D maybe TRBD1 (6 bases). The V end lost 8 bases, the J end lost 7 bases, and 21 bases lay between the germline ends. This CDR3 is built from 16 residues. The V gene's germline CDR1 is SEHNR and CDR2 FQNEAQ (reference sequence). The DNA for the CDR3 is TGTGCCAGCTCCGGACCTTTACAGGGAGACAATTCACCCCTCCACTTT. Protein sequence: CASSGPLQGDNSPLHF.

DNA for the CDR3: TGTGCCAGCAGTCGTCGGGAATCCTCCGGGGAGCTGTTTTTT. The encoded protein is CASSRRESSGELFF. The chain has TRBV6-5 and TRBJ2-2; a weak D match, TRBD2 (5 bases). CDR3 length: 14 residues. Trimming took 5 bases from V and 6 from J, leaving 13 bases between them. Germline V gene lookup returns CDR1 MNHEY and CDR2 SVGAGI.

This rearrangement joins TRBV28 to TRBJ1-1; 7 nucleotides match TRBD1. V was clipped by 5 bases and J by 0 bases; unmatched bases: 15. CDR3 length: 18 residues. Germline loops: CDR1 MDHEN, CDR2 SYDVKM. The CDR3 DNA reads TGTGCCAGCAGTGGTGGGACAGCAAGAGAGACTATGAACACTGAAGCTTTCTTT. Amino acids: CASSGGTARETMNTEAFF.